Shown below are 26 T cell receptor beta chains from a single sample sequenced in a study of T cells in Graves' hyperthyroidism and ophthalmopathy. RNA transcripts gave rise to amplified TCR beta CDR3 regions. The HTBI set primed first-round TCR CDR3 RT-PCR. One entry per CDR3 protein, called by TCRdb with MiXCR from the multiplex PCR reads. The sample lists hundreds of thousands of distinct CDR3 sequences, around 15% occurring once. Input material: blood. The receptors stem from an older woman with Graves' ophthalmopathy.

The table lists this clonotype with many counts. The CDR3 reads CASSLRTVGRGANVLTF. Here the CDR3 DNA reads TGTGCCAGCAGTTTGCGTACAGTGGGCCGAGGGGCCAACGTCCTGACTTTC. The V gene is TRBV27, the J gene TRBJ2-6; no definite D call. The CDR3 loop spans 17 amino acids. In germline, CDR1 is MNHEY, CDR2 SMNVEV (reference sequence). The V gene lost 3 bases and the J gene lost 4 bases, with 16 bases spanning the gap. Together with reference TRBV27 and TRBJ2-6, the CDR3 gives the full variable domain: EAQVTQNPRYLITVTGKKLTVTCSQNMNHEYMSWYRQDPGLGLRQIYYSMNVEVTDKGDVPEGYKVSRKEKRNFPLILESPSPNQTSLYFCASSLRTVGRGANVLTFGAGSRLTVL.

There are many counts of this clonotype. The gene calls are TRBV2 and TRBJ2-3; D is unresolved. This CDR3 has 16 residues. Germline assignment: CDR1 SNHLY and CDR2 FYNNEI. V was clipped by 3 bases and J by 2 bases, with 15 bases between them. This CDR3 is CASSDEGQKYTDTQYF. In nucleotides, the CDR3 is TGTGCCAGCAGTGACGAAGGGCAGAAATACACAGATACGCAGTATTTT.

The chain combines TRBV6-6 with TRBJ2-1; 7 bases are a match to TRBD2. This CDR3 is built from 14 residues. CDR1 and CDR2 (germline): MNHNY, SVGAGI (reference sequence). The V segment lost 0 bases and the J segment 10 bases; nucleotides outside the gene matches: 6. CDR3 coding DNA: TGTGCCAGCAGTTACTCTCTTGGGGGGGAAGAGCAGTTCTTC. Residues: CASSYSLGGEEQFF.

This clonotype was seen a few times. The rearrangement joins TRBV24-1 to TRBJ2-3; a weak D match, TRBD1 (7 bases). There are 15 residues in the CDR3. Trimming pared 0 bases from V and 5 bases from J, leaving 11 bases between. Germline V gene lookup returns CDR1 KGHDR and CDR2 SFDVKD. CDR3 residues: CATSDLRQGGDTQYF. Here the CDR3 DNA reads TGTGCCACCAGTGATTTGAGGCAGGGGGGAGATACGCAGTATTTT.

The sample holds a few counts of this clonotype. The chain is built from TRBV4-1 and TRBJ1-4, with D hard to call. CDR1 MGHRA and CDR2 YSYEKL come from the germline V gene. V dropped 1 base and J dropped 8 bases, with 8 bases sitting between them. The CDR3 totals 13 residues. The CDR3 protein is CASSQGREEKLFF. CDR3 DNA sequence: TGCGCCAGCAGCCAAGGCCGGGAAGAAAAACTGTTTTTT.

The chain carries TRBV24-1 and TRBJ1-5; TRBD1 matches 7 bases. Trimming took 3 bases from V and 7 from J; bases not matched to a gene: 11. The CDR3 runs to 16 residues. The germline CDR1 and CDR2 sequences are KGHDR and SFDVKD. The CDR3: CATSDTRQGLGQPQHF. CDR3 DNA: TGTGCCACCAGTGATACCCGACAGGGTTTGGGACAGCCCCAGCATTTT.

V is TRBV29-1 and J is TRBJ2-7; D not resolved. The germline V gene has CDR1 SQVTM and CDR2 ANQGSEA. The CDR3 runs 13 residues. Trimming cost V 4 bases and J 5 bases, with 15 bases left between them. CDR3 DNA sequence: TGCAGCGTTGTTCGGAGTTCAGGAGACGAGCAGTACTTC. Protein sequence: CSVVRSSGDEQYF.

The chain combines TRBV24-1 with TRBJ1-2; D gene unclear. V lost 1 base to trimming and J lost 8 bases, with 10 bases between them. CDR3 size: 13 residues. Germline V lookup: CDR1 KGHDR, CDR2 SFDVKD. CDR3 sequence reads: CATSDFMGRGYTF. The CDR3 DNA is TGTGCCACCAGTGATTTCATGGGTAGGGGCTACACCTTC.

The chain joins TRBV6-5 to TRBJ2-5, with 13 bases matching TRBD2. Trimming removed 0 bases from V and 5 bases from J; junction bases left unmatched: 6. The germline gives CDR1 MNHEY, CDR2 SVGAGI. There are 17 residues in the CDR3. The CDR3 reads CASSYSLGLAGDETQYF. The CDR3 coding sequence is TGTGCCAGCAGTTACTCGCTCGGACTAGCGGGAGATGAGACCCAGTACTTC.

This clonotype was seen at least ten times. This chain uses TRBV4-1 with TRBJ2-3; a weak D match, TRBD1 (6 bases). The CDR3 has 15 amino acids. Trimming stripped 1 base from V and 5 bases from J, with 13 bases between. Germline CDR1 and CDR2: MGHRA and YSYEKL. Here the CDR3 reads CASSQGSSRGDTQYF. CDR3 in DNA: TGCGCCAGCAGCCAAGGTTCCTCCAGGGGAGATACGCAGTATTTT.

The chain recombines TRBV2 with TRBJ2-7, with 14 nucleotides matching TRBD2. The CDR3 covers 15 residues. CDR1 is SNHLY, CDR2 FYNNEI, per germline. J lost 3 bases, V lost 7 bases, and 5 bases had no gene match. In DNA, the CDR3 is TGTGCCAGCACCGATGGACTAGCGGGAGGCTACGAGCAGTACTTC. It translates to CASTDGLAGGYEQYF.

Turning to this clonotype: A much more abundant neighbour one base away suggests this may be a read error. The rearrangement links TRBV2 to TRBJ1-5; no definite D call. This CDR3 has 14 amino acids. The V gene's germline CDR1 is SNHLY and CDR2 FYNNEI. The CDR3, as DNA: TGTGCCAGCAGTGACTTACGGAACAATCGGCCCCAGCATTTT. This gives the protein CASSDLRNNRPQHF.

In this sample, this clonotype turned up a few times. The CDR3 region is CASSLAAGSYNEQFF. The CDR3 bases are TGCGCCAGCAGCTTGGCTGCGGGATCCTACAATGAGCAGTTCTTC. V usage is TRBV5-1 and J usage is TRBJ2-1; possible D gene TRBD2, 6 bases. Trimming took off 0 bases at V and 1 base at J, with 8 bases between the two ends. This CDR3 is built from 15 residues. Per germline, CDR1 SGHRS and CDR2 YFSETQ. Filled out from reference TRBV5-1 and TRBJ2-1, the complete variable domain reads KAGVTQTPRYLIKTRGQQVTLSCSPISGHRSVSWYQQTPGQGLQFLFEYFSETQRNKGNFPGRFSGRQFSNSRSEMNVSTLELGDSALYLCASSLAAGSYNEQFFGPGTRLTVL.

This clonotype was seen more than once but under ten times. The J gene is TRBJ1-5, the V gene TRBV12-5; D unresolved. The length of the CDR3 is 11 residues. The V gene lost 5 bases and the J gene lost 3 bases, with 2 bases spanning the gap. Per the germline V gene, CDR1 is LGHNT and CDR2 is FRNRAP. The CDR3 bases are TGTGCTAGTGGTCACAATCAGCCCCAGCATTTT. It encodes CASGHNQPQHF.

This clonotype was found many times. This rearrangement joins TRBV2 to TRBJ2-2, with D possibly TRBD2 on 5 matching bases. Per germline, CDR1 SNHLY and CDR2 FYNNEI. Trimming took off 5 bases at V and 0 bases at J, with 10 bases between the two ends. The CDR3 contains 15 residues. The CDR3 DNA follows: TGTGCCAGCAGTCAGAGCGGACCGAACACCGGGGAGCTGTTTTTT. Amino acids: CASSQSGPNTGELFF.

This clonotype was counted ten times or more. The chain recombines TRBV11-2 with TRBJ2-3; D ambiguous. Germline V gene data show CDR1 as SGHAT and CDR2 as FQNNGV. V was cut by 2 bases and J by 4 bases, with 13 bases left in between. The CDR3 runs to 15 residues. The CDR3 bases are TGTGCCAGCAGCTTAATGAGCGCCCTGGCAGATACGCAGTATTTT. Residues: CASSLMSALADTQYF.

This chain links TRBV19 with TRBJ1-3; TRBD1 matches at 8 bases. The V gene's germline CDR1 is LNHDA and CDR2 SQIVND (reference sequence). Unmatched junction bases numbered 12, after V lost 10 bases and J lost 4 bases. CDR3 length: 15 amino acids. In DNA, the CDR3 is TGTGCCACCGCGCCCAGGGGGCATCGAGGAAACACCATATATTTT. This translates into CATAPRGHRGNTIYF.

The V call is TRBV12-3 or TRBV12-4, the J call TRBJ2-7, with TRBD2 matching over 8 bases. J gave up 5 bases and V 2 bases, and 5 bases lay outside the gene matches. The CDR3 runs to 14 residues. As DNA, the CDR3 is TGTGCCAGCAGTTTAAGCGGGAGTTCGAACGAGCAGTACTTC. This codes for CASSLSGSSNEQYF.

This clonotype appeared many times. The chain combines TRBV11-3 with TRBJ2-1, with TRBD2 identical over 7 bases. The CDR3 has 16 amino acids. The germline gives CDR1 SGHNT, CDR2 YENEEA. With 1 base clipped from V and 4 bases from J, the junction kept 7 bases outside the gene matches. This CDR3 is CASSLGWRESYNEQFF. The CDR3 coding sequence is TGTGCCAGCAGCTTAGGGTGGCGGGAGAGTTACAATGAGCAGTTCTTC.

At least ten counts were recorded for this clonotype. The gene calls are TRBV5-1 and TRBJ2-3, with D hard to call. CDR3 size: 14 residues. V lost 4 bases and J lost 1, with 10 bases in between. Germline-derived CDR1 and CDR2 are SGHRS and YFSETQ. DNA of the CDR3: TGCGCCAGCAGCCCCGGAGAGCGCACAGATACGCAGTATTTT. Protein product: CASSPGERTDTQYF.

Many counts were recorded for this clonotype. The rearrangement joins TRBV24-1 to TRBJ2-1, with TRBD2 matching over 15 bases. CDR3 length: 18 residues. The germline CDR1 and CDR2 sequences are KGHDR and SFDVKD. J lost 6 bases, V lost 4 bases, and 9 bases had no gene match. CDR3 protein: CATSDPGLAGGSTNEQFF. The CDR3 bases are TGTGCCACCAGTGACCCGGGACTAGCGGGAGGATCAACCAATGAGCAGTTCTTC.

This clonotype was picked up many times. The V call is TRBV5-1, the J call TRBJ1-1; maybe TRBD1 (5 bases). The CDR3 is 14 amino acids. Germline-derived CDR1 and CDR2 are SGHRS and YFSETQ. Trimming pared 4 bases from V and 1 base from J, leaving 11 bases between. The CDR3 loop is CASSPGTTNTEAFF. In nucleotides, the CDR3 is TGCGCCAGCAGCCCCGGGACCACGAACACTGAAGCTTTCTTT.

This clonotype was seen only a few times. Here the CDR3 DNA reads TGTGCCAGCAGTCCCCGGGACGGGTCGGCCAACGTCCTGACTTTC. Amino acids: CASSPRDGSANVLTF. The gene calls are TRBV6-1 and TRBJ2-6; the D gene could be TRBD1 or TRBD2 (5 bases each). This CDR3 has 15 residues. V was clipped by 5 bases and J by 6 bases, with 14 bases between them. Germline values: CDR1 MNHNS, CDR2 SASEGT.

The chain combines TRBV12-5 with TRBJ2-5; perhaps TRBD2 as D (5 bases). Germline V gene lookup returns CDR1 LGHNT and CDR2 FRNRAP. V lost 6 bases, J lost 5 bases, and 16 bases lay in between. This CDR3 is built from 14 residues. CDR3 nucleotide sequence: TGTGCTAGTGGACCTACCGAGGGCCCCGAGACCCAGTACTTC. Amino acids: CASGPTEGPETQYF.

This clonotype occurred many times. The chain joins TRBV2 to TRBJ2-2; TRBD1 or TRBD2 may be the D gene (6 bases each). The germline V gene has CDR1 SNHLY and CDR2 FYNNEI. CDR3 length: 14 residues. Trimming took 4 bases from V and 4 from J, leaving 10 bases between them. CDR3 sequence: CASSGPGATGELFF. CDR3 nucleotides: TGTGCCAGCAGTGGCCCGGGGGCCACCGGGGAGCTGTTTTTT.

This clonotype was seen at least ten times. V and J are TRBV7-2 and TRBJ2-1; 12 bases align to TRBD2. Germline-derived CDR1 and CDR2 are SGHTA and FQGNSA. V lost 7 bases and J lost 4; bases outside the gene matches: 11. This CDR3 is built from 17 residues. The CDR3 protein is CASNLAGGPGSYNEQFF. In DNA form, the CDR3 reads TGTGCCAGCAACCTAGCGGGAGGGCCGGGGTCGTACAATGAGCAGTTCTTC.